One and the same sample provided the 12 T cell receptor beta chains below, sequenced in a study of blood T cell repertoires in COVID-19. Sequencing was performed with immunoSEQ multiplex PCR; in TCRdb, only in-frame clones are kept and a portion is missing. The data hold about 230,000 clones, with more than 80% observed a single time. The sample comprised PBMCs or T cells enriched from blood (not recorded which). Receptors originate from a man in his fifties or sixties who had recovered from COVID-19.

This rearrangement joins TRBV30 to TRBJ2-3, with TRBD2 identical over 9 bases. This CDR3 contains 14 residues. Germline V CDR1 and CDR2: GTSNPN, SVGIG (reference sequence). J lost 2 bases, V lost 8 bases, and 8 bases had no gene match. The CDR3 nucleotides are TGTGCCGGATTTCTAGCGGGGCACACAGATACGCAGTATTTT. It is translated as CAGFLAGHTDTQYF.

This sequence joins TRBV4-3 and TRBJ2-2, with TRBD1 matching over 8 bases. There are 16 residues in the CDR3. Germline V gene sequence: CDR1 LGHNA, CDR2 YSLEER. V trimming: 0 bases; J trimming: 7 bases; junction bases outside the gene matches: 7. CDR3 DNA: TGCGCCAGCAGCCAAGATTTTGCAGGACAGGGCGGGGAGCTGTTTTTT. The encoded protein is CASSQDFAGQGGELFF.

The CDR3 sequence: CASSETGFQETQYF. In DNA form, the CDR3 reads TGCGCCAGCAGCGAGACAGGGTTCCAAGAGACCCAGTACTTC. V gene TRBV5-1 combines with J gene TRBJ2-5; 7 positions match TRBD1. The CDR3 spans 14 residues. The ends lost 4 bases at V and 1 base at J; junction bases unmatched: 4. Germline loops: CDR1 SGHRS, CDR2 YFSETQ.

This chain joins TRBV3-1 (or the pseudogene TRBV3-2) and TRBJ2-7; possible D gene TRBD1, 6 bases. The CDR3 runs 17 residues. Germline V CDR1 and CDR2: LGHDT, YNNKEL (reference sequence). V was pared by 0 bases and J by 0 bases, with 15 bases between. The CDR3 here is CASSQDPSGASSYEQYF. Here the CDR3 DNA reads TGTGCCAGCAGCCAAGATCCTTCAGGGGCGAGCTCCTACGAGCAGTACTTC.

This chain uses TRBV3-1 (or the pseudogene TRBV3-2) with TRBJ1-2; 9 bases map to TRBD1. With V trimmed by 3 bases and J by 7 bases, 9 bases remained unmatched. Germline V CDR1 and CDR2: LGHDT, YNNKEL (reference sequence). The CDR3 covers 15 residues. The CDR3 sequence: CASSHSPGTGSGYTF. The CDR3 DNA follows: TGTGCCAGCAGCCACAGTCCCGGGACAGGGTCTGGCTACACCTTC.

V and J are TRBV5-4 and TRBJ1-1, with D hard to call. CDR3 length: 14 residues. The germline V and J ends were trimmed by 0 bases and 1 base, with 7 bases remaining between them. Germline V lookup: CDR1 SGHNT, CDR2 YYREEE (reference sequence). Here the CDR3 reads CASSLDSRNTEAFF. Written as DNA, the CDR3 is TGTGCCAGCAGCTTGGATTCGCGGAACACTGAAGCTTTCTTT.

The CDR3 is CASSRRGAAEAFF. The CDR3 DNA follows: TGTGCCAGCAGCCGCCGGGGAGCGGCTGAAGCTTTCTTT. The V gene is TRBV7-2, the J gene TRBJ1-1; D gene uncertain. Germline-derived CDR1 and CDR2 are SGHTA and FQGNSA. The V and J ends lost 5 bases and 6 bases respectively, with 13 bases between them. The CDR3 is 13 residues long.

The chain combines TRBV7-2 with TRBJ2-5, with D possibly being TRBD1 (5 bases). V lost 1 base to trimming and J lost 5 bases, with 11 bases between them. The length of the CDR3 is 14 residues. Germline CDR1 SGHTA, CDR2 FQGNSA. CDR3: CASSLVTVGETQYF. In DNA, the CDR3 is TGTGCCAGCAGCTTAGTGACAGTTGGGGAGACCCAGTACTTC.

V gene TRBV7-8 combines with J gene TRBJ2-2; maybe TRBD2 (5 bases). V was shortened by 5 bases and J by 7 bases, with 8 bases between the two germline ends. There are 12 residues in the CDR3. Germline CDR1 is SGHVS and CDR2 is FQNEAQ. The CDR3 DNA reads as TGTGCCAGCAGCCACCGGGACGGGGAGCTGTTTTTT. This sequence encodes CASSHRDGELFF.

The chain recombines TRBV19 with TRBJ1-6; TRBD1 agrees at 10 bases. Germline loops: CDR1 LNHDA, CDR2 SQIVND (reference sequence). The CDR3 covers 16 residues. Trimming cost V 5 bases and J 7 bases; bases outside gene matches: 8. The CDR3 coding sequence is TGTGCCAGTAGTCCTCGATCGGGACAGGGGAATTCACCCCTCCACTTT. Its translation: CASSPRSGQGNSPLHF.

V is TRBV10-3 and J is TRBJ1-2, with D perhaps TRBD1 (6 bases). This CDR3 spans 16 amino acids. V was cut by 3 bases and J by 7 bases, with 21 bases left in between. In germline, CDR1 is ENHRY, CDR2 SYGVKD. CDR3 in DNA: TGTGCCATCAGTGAAGGGGGTGGCGCCCGAGAGGTTGGCTACACCTTC. This codes for CAISEGGGAREVGYTF.

The rearrangement joins TRBV27 to TRBJ2-7; 7 nucleotides line up with TRBD2. J gave up 2 bases and V 1 base, and 14 bases lay outside the gene matches. The germline V gene encodes CDR1 MNHEY and CDR2 SMNVEV (reference sequence). CDR3 length: 18 residues. CDR3 sequence (DNA): TGTGCCAGCAGTTTATGGCCCCCGGGGAGGGAGAGCACCTACGAGCAGTACTTC. Translation: CASSLWPPGRESTYEQYF.